The 25 T cell receptor beta chains given below trace back to one sample, sequenced in a study of blood T cell repertoires in COVID-19. The protocol was immunoSEQ multiplex PCR, while the TCRdb copy is restricted to in-frame clones and leaves out a portion. Found here are 150,000 to 200,000 clones, less than 90% of them singletons; the top ten hold roughly 24%. Input material: peripheral blood. The receptor source for this set is a man in his fifties or sixties with acute or convalescent COVID-19.

The gene calls are TRBV5-6 and TRBJ2-1; 15 bases match TRBD2. CDR1 SGHDT and CDR2 YYEEEE come from the germline V gene. The length of the CDR3 is 17 residues. Trimming removed 4 bases from V and 3 bases from J; junction bases left unmatched: 5. The CDR3 region is CASSRTSGRDNYNEQFF. CDR3 DNA sequence: TGTGCCAGCAGCCGGACTAGCGGGAGGGACAACTACAATGAGCAGTTCTTC.

The rearrangement uses TRBV7-8 and TRBJ1-5; maybe TRBD1 (5 bases). Germline values: CDR1 SGHVS, CDR2 FQNEAQ. The germline V and J ends were trimmed by 7 bases and 5 bases, with 18 bases remaining between them. The CDR3 consists of 15 residues. The CDR3 coding sequence is TGTGCCAGCAACAAGAGAGGCCAGGGCTATCAGCCCCAGCATTTT. Translation gives CASNKRGQGYQPQHF.

As to this clone: Sequence at one end of the junction differs from germline and may be a read error. The chain carries TRBV7-2 and TRBJ2-1; tentatively, D is TRBD2 (6 bases). Germline-derived CDR1 and CDR2 are SGHTA and FQGNSA. The length of the CDR3 is 15 residues. The CDR3 DNA reads as TGTGCCAGCAGCCTAGCGCCCAGCTCCTACAATGAGCAGTTCTTC. Translated, it gives CASSLAPSSYNEQFF.

This chain connects TRBV5-6 to TRBJ1-5; TRBD1 aligns across 7 bases. Losses at the gene ends were 3 bases for V and 0 bases for J; bases not matched to a gene: 15. CDR1 and CDR2 from the germline V gene are SGHDT and YYEEEE. This CDR3 has 19 amino acids. The CDR3 loop reads CASSSFPWAGGLSNQPQHF. As DNA, the CDR3 is TGTGCCAGCAGCTCGTTTCCATGGGCAGGGGGTCTTAGCAATCAGCCCCAGCATTTT.

The CDR3 region has the DNA TGTGCCAGCAGCCCCGGGACAGGGGGCTTGGGCTACACCTTC. Residues: CASSPGTGGLGYTF. The chain links TRBV11-2 to TRBJ1-2, with 12 bases lining up with TRBD1. The V gene's germline CDR1 is SGHAT and CDR2 FQNNGV. V gave up 5 bases and J gave up 8 bases; unmatched junction bases: 6. The CDR3 extends over 14 amino acids.

CDR3 in DNA: TGCGCCAGCAGCACCAGGACAGGGTCTGGAAACACCATATATTTT. This gives the protein CASSTRTGSGNTIYF. This chain connects TRBV5-1 to TRBJ1-3; TRBD1 aligns across 8 bases. Germline values: CDR1 SGHRS, CDR2 YFSETQ. J was trimmed by 1 base and V by 4 bases; bases with no gene match: 4. This CDR3 comprises 15 residues.

This chain links TRBV18 with TRBJ2-2, with D perhaps TRBD2 (6 bases). The germline V gene has CDR1 KGHSH and CDR2 LQKENI. Between the trimmed V and J ends, which lost 0 bases and 0 bases, there was a span of 11 bases. The CDR3 runs 17 residues. The CDR3 DNA reads as TGTGCCAGCTCACCACCGACTAGTTTTTCGAACACCGGGGAGCTGTTTTTT. Translation: CASSPPTSFSNTGELFF.

This clone was found a few times. The chain employs TRBV5-4 and TRBJ2-1; TRBD2 matches at 8 bases. The germline CDR1 and CDR2 sequences are SGHNT and YYREEE (reference sequence). This CDR3 has 16 residues. J lost 1 base, V lost 4 bases, and 7 bases had no gene match. The CDR3 sequence: CASSRRAGGSYNEQFF. CDR3 sequence (DNA): TGTGCCAGCAGCCGTAGGGCGGGAGGTTCCTACAATGAGCAGTTCTTC.

The rearrangement uses TRBV2 and TRBJ2-1, with D possibly TRBD1 on 5 matching bases. The CDR3 is made up of 11 amino acids. Germline V lookup: CDR1 SNHLY, CDR2 FYNNEI. Trimming pared 7 bases from V and 8 bases from J, leaving 9 bases between. CDR3 protein: CASTGLDEQFF. The CDR3 DNA sequence: TGTGCCAGCACAGGGCTCGATGAGCAGTTCTTC.

The V call is TRBV5-1, the J call TRBJ2-1; 8 bases are a match to TRBD2. V gave up 0 bases and J gave up 8 bases; unmatched junction bases: 4. Looked up from germline, CDR1 is SGHRS and CDR2 is YFSETQ. This CDR3 contains 14 residues. The CDR3: CASSLGLREDEQFF. CDR3 DNA: TGCGCCAGCAGCTTGGGCTTGCGGGAGGATGAGCAGTTCTTC.

This chain links TRBV5-6 with TRBJ1-5; the D is unclear. V lost 0 bases and J lost 2, with 12 bases in between. This CDR3 region has 16 residues. Germline CDR1 reads SGHDT; CDR2 reads YYEEEE. The CDR3 DNA sequence: TGTGCCAGCAGCTTGGCGGGGTTGGACGGCAATCAGCCCCAGCATTTT. Its translation: CASSLAGLDGNQPQHF.

This clone was seen once. The V and J genes are TRBV7-7 and TRBJ2-5; TRBD1 matches 12 bases. Germline V gene data show CDR1 as SSHAT and CDR2 as FNYEAQ (reference sequence). V trimming: 5 bases; J trimming: 5 bases; junction bases outside the gene matches: 9. The CDR3 is 16 residues long. CDR3 in amino acids: CASSPAGTGGAETQYF. Here the CDR3 DNA reads TGTGCCAGCAGCCCAGCCGGGACAGGGGGCGCGGAGACCCAGTACTTC.

The V and J genes are TRBV6-2 or TRBV6-3 and TRBJ2-1; tentatively, D is TRBD1 (6 bases). Trimming pared 5 bases from V and 7 bases from J, leaving 15 bases between. There are 14 residues in the CDR3. The germline gives CDR1 MNHEY, CDR2 SVGEGT. The CDR3 nucleotides read TGTGCCAGCAGTACCGGGACAATCGGGAATGAGCAGTTCTTC. Translating gives CASSTGTIGNEQFF.

The chain combines TRBV6-4 with TRBJ2-3; D may be TRBD2 (6 bases). Germline V gene sequence: CDR1 MRHNA, CDR2 SNTAGT. Trimming removed 2 bases at V and 0 bases at J, with 9 bases between. This CDR3 comprises 15 residues. CDR3 DNA sequence: TGTGCCAGCAGTGACGGGCGGGGTAGCACAGATACGCAGTATTTT. Its translation: CASSDGRGSTDTQYF.

V is TRBV19 and J is TRBJ1-2, with TRBD1 matching over 8 bases. Germline V gene data show CDR1 as LNHDA and CDR2 as SQIVND (reference sequence). The CDR3 is 18 amino acids. V lost 2 bases and J lost 5; bases outside the gene matches: 16. CDR3 sequence: CASSIIQWRQGTSYGYTF. CDR3 DNA sequence: TGTGCCAGTAGTATAATCCAATGGAGACAGGGGACCTCTTATGGCTACACCTTC.

The gene calls are TRBV30 and TRBJ2-5; TRBD1 matches at 7 bases. Germline CDR1 and CDR2: GTSNPN and SVGIG (reference sequence). J was trimmed by 3 bases and V by 4 bases; bases with no gene match: 8. The CDR3 consists of 14 residues. Written as DNA, the CDR3 is TGTGCCTGGACTCTACAGGGGTGGGAAGAGACCCAGTACTTC. It yields the protein CAWTLQGWEETQYF.

The chain uses TRBV24-1 and TRBJ1-2, with 11 positions matching TRBD1. Germline V lookup: CDR1 KGHDR, CDR2 SFDVKD. This CDR3 spans 14 amino acids. With 1 base clipped from V and 8 bases from J, the junction kept 2 bases outside the gene matches. CDR3 region: CATSDLGTGGGYTF. DNA of the CDR3: TGTGCCACCAGTGATTTAGGGACAGGGGGAGGCTACACCTTC.

The chain carries TRBV5-1 and TRBJ2-3, with D perhaps matching TRBD2 (7 bases). The CDR3 is 15 amino acids. Trimming removed 0 bases at V and 2 bases at J, with 10 bases between. Germline V lookup: CDR1 SGHRS, CDR2 YFSETQ. The CDR3 coding sequence is TGCGCCAGCAGCTTGGAAGGGGGGGCCACAGATACGCAGTATTTT. It yields the protein CASSLEGGATDTQYF. The variable domain in full, completed from reference TRBV5-1 and TRBJ2-3, reads KAGVTQTPRYLIKTRGQQVTLSCSPISGHRSVSWYQQTPGQGLQFLFEYFSETQRNKGNFPGRFSGRQFSNSRSEMNVSTLELGDSALYLCASSLEGGATDTQYFGPGTRLTVL.

A single count supports this clone. The genes are TRBV24-1 and TRBJ2-1; 8 nucleotides agree with TRBD1. The CDR3 loop spans 12 amino acids. CDR1 and CDR2 from the germline V gene are KGHDR and SFDVKD. Trimming cost V 7 bases and J 8 bases; bases outside gene matches: 3. CDR3: CATRGQAHEQFF. CDR3 DNA: TGTGCCACCAGGGGACAGGCGCATGAGCAGTTCTTC.

The J gene is TRBJ1-3, the V gene TRBV7-6; possibly TRBD1 for D (5 bases). The CDR3 consists of 19 residues. Germline V gene lookup returns CDR1 SGHVS and CDR2 FNYEAQ. V lost 5 bases and J lost 3, with 26 bases in between. The chain's CDR3 is CASSPSLGGSRARGNTIYF. CDR3 nucleotide sequence: TGTGCCAGCAGCCCGTCCCTGGGGGGGTCCAGGGCCCGTGGAAACACCATATATTTT.

V usage is TRBV6-6 and J usage is TRBJ1-1; D perhaps matches TRBD1 (5 bases). Germline CDR1 is MNHNY and CDR2 is SVGAGI (reference sequence). Trimming removed 10 bases at V and 4 bases at J, with 22 bases between. This CDR3 is built from 15 residues. The CDR3 nucleotides read TGTGCCACGGGAAGTGGGCGGGGGGGAGGCACTGAAGCTTTCTTT. The encoded protein is CATGSGRGGGTEAFF.

V is TRBV3-1 (or the pseudogene TRBV3-2) and J is TRBJ1-2; no clear D. Germline V gene sequence: CDR1 LGHDT, CDR2 YNNKEL (reference sequence). V lost 5 bases, J lost 1 base, and 5 bases lay in between. The CDR3 has 12 residues. CDR3 sequence reads: CASSNSNYGYTF. In DNA, the CDR3 is TGTGCCAGCAGCAACAGTAACTATGGCTACACCTTC.

The CDR3 nucleotides are TGTGCCTGGAGTTCACTCGACAATCAGCCCCAGCATTTT. This encodes CAWSSLDNQPQHF. The chain has TRBV30 and TRBJ1-5; the D is unclear. The CDR3 length is 13 residues. The germline V gene encodes CDR1 GTSNPN and CDR2 SVGIG (reference sequence). V dropped 2 bases and J dropped 3 bases, with 8 bases sitting between them.

The rearrangement links TRBV18 to TRBJ1-6; TRBD1 is a possible D gene (5 bases). This CDR3 has 15 residues. Germline V gene lookup returns CDR1 KGHSH and CDR2 LQKENI. V shed 5 bases and J shed 7 bases, with 15 bases lying between them. CDR3 sequence reads: CASSSYGGPNSPLHF. In nucleotides, the CDR3 is TGTGCCAGCTCATCCTACGGGGGTCCGAATTCACCCCTCCACTTT.

V and J are TRBV2 and TRBJ1-2, with D unresolved. Germline assignment: CDR1 SNHLY and CDR2 FYNNEI. The CDR3 has 12 residues. Trimming shortened V by 7 bases and J by 1 base, and 7 bases separated the two germline ends. The chain's CDR3 is CASKESNYGYTF. The CDR3, as DNA: TGTGCCAGCAAGGAGAGTAACTATGGCTACACCTTC. The full variable domain, completed using reference TRBV2 and TRBJ1-2, is EPEVTQTPSHQVTQMGQEVILRCVPISNHLYFYWYRQILGQKVEFLVSFYNNEISEKSEIFDDQFSVERPDGSNFTLKIRSTKLEDSAMYFCASKESNYGYTFGSGTRLTVV.